This T cell receptor beta chain was sequenced for a study of blood T cell repertoires in COVID-19 (dated by TCRdb to the early 2020s). Study-level background: Collaborator samples came from the United States, Italy and Spain and covered acute and convalescent phases of COVID-19. The dataset comprised deeply sampled blood TCRbeta repertoires from subjects exposed to, actively infected with, or recovered from COVID-19. The prospective study material was composed of cDNA or gDNA derived from T cells, B-cell-depleted T cells, or PBMCs. HLA class I and class II types, where available, came from metadata supplied by the sample provider rather than from assay-based typing. The repertoires were released in a freely available public database intended as a resource for research on the immune response to SARS-CoV-2. Samples came from the ongoing ImmuneRACE study (first 160 participants) plus 1,254 subjects from 6 global collaborators. The sample metadata nearly always contained a de-identified subject ID, COVID-19 status, age in years and sex.

General findings and caveats noted by the study authors: The quantity of clinical and demographic metadata differed by source and by participant and was supplied without curation.

The CDR3 covers 16 residues, taking in both the cysteine and the phenylalanine. Only the CDR3 region is kept as DNA, spanning 48 bases read in frame from base 1. V gives up 4 bases and J gives up 0 bases, and the segment between their germline ends measures 14 bases. Sequences SGHRS (CDR1) and YFSETQ (CDR2) are obtained from the germline V gene. The immunoSEQ Assay, a bias-controlled multiplex PCR, was used to amplify TCRbeta CDR3 regions from genomic DNA. Per the original workflow: The number of nucleated cells in each sample was estimated from the amplification of reference gene primers within the assay. Sequence reads were collapsed and filtered to measure the absolute abundance of every unique TCRbeta CDR3 rearrangement. For each sample, productive Simpson clonality was calculated as the square root of Simpson's diversity index over productive rearrangements. TCRdb re-hosts the immuneACCESS table, in-frame sequences only. Its copies lack some clones; in the studies checked, an unresolved V gene accounts for under half of them, and the cause for the rest is not known. V and J calls and clone size come straight from that table; D and trimming were deduced from the DNA. This sample gives 150,000 to 200,000 clones in total; about 84% of them show up just once. The ten largest clones capture 5.6% of the sample.

About this clone: Its antigen has not been determined. The input lacks base qualities; no much larger clone sits a single base away.

Enrolling through a virtual design, the prospective study's participants ranged in age from roughly 18 to 100 years and lived across 24 United States geographic areas. In the prospective study, cohorts were assigned on the basis of participant-reported clinical history obtained from a screening survey and a study questionnaire. Mobile phlebotomists in the prospective study collected whole blood, serum and a nasopharyngeal or oropharyngeal swab from every participant. Additional blood draws and questionnaires over an approximately two-month period could optionally be provided by prospective study participants. Prospective study blood samples were shipped either frozen or at room temperature before DNA extraction.

Sequencing used PBMCs or T cells enriched from blood (not recorded which). This clonotype originated in a woman in her 40s with acute COVID-19. Recombination linked TRBV5-1 to TRBJ1-3; D gene: possibly TRBD1, on 5 matching bases. CDR3 region: CASSQQTGGSGNTIYF. The sequenced DNA: TGCGCCAGCAGCCAACAAACCGGGGGCTCTGGAAACACCATATATTTT. Joined to the reference TRBV5-1 and TRBJ1-3 proteins, this CDR3 gives the full variable domain: KAGVTQTPRYLIKTRGQQVTLSCSPISGHRSVSWYQQTPGQGLQFLFEYFSETQRNKGNFPGRFSGRQFSNSRSEMNVSTLELGDSALYLCASSQQTGGSGNTIYFGEGSWLTVV.